This T cell receptor (beta chain) was profiled in a study of T-cell memory formation after mild COVID-19. This clonotype was counted a few times. TCRdb reprocessed the 5' RACE reads via MiXCR and lists one record per CDR3 protein. In the table there are 300,000 to 400,000 distinct CDR3 sequences, approximately 15% of which are singletons. The CDR3 loop spans 15 amino acids. Trimming removed 8 bases from V and 9 bases from J; junction bases left unmatched: 11. V gene TRBV12-3 or TRBV12-4 combines with J gene TRBJ2-1; 12 nucleotides line up with TRBD1. The sample comprised PBMCs or a T cell subset sorted from them (not recorded which). The receptor comes from a man between 18 and 35 years old who had mild COVID-19 (a few samples of this study predate the infection). Cell type and time point are not known. CDR3 bases: TGTGCCAGCGAATTAGGGGGACAGGGGGCGGGTGAGCAGTTCTTC. Its translation: CASELGGQGAGEQFF.